The clone carrying this T cell receptor (beta chain) was picked up a small number of times. The antigen is unknown. This entry comes from a study of post-analysis software for immune sequencing data. Turning to the study itself: Relapsing-remitting, secondary progressive and progressive-relapsing multiple sclerosis courses were included. Study results and limitations: Among five TRBV segments more frequent in patients than controls were TRBV5-6, TRBV5-1 and TRBV20-1. With F measure, samples from one preparation batch clustered together strongly. Significantly lower normalized Chao1 diversity was seen in multiple sclerosis patients than in controls.

Prepared TCR beta cDNA libraries contained unique molecular identifiers. One entry per CDR3 protein results from TCRdb running MiXCR on the PCR reads. This sample yields 500,000 to 600,000 distinct CDR3 sequences, of which roughly 45% are seen a single time; 1.5% to 2% belongs to the top ten. The germline CDR1 and CDR2 sequences are MGHRA and YSYEKL. With V trimmed by 1 base and J by 0 bases, 4 bases remained unmatched. CDR3 length: 16 amino acids. The receptor comes from a girl between 10 and 17 years old with multiple sclerosis. What was sequenced was blood. The rearrangement joins TRBV4-1 to TRBJ2-7, with 9 bases lining up with TRBD2. CDR3 coding DNA: TGCGCCAGCAGCCAAGTAGTAGCGGGGGTCTCCTACGAGCAGTACTTC. Translation: CASSQVVAGVSYEQYF.